A selection of T cell receptor beta chains follows, all from one sample in a study of control samples from healthy donors and cancer patients. Profiled with immunoSEQ multiplex PCR; TCRdb holds only in-frame clones, not every one. The profile shows approximately 100,000 clones, over 75% of them singletons. The sample consisted of blood. These receptors were obtained from a human donor in good health. The donor label of this sample is uncertain. Both conserved end residues are part of each CDR3.

v_gene,CDR3aa
TRBV19,CASSMYRLTASTDTQYF
TRBV2,CASSDLGETQYF
TRBV10-1,CASSDLRTGFTGELFF
TRBV7-2,CASSRSSRSSYNEQFF
TRBV27,CASTGATARDNEQFF
TRBV5-1,CASSLWKAGAISYEQYF
TRBV7-2,CASSLGPNRLGTEAFF
TRBV6-5,CASCLWVNNQPQHF
TRBV6-1,CASSEPRQGGSNEKLFF
TRBV7-2,CASSLEVAGGPYEQYF
TRBV12-5,CASGLVNRAYTGELFF
TRBV6-6,CASSIPGQGSYGYTF
TRBV28,CASSSSRGNSPLHF
TRBV3-1/TRBV3-2,CASTRIAGGRTGELFF
TRBV30,CAWSHSNTEAFF
TRBV29-1,CSVGRASIDTQYF
TRBV7-4,CASSLAVSGGPPETQYF
TRBV5-6,CASSLGRNTGELFF
TRBV6-5,CASMARQGTGELFF
TRBV27,CASKPGQGIQPQHF
TRBV12-3/TRBV12-4,CASSSANEKLFF
TRBV28,CASSLVRPNQPQHF
TRBV19,CASSLTGNTEAFF
TRBV5-1,CASSLAPEYGYTF
TRBV30,CAWSRETQYF
TRBV3-1/TRBV3-2,CASSQAGQGRDGYTF
TRBV19,CASSPPDRGREKLFF
TRBV12-3/TRBV12-4,CASRPRNSYGYTF
TRBV7-9,CASSLYQGSSGNTIYF
TRBV14,CASSPWEYGYTF
TRBV23-1,CASSPTDEQFF
TRBV2,CASRLEVLNTEAFF
TRBV11-2,CASSLDRDGELFF
TRBV11-2,CASSWAGEAFF
TRBV7-8,CASTQGLSYEQYF
TRBV7-9,CASSLVLAGGRNEQFF
TRBV5-4,CASSRTDNTEAFF
TRBV10-3,CAIGNAGPISTDTQYF
TRBV20-1,CSASPQETQYF
TRBV28,CASSLGQGMGKLFF
TRBV5-1,CASSLAVDNEQFF
TRBV4-1,CASSQDLQGIQPQHF
TRBV27,CASSLEGFGNQPQHF